The 28 T cell receptor beta chains below come from one sample, sequenced in a study of blood T cell repertoires in COVID-19. Clones were sequenced by immunoSEQ multiplex PCR, and TCRdb holds only the in-frame ones, with some missing. The repertoire consists of 90,000 to 100,000 clones, with about 85% occurring once and the leading ten covering about 4%. Sequences were obtained from peripheral blood. The receptor source for this set is a man in his 60s with acute or convalescent COVID-19.

The chain recombines TRBV9 with TRBJ1-1; 7 bases align to TRBD1. Per the germline V gene, CDR1 is SGDLS and CDR2 is YYNGEE. The CDR3 contains 14 residues. The V segment lost 3 bases and the J segment 4 bases; nucleotides outside the gene matches: 6. In DNA form, the CDR3 reads TGTGCCAGCAGCGCTAGACAGGGAGGCACTGAAGCTTTCTTT. It translates to CASSARQGGTEAFF.

V and J are TRBV27 and TRBJ1-2; 7 bases align to TRBD1. J lost 8 bases, V lost 5 bases, and 14 bases had no gene match. Per germline, CDR1 MNHEY and CDR2 SMNVEV (reference sequence). This CDR3 spans 15 amino acids. CDR3 protein: CASSPRDRASRGYTF. The CDR3 coding sequence is TGTGCCAGCAGTCCGCGCGACAGGGCATCTCGAGGCTACACCTTC.

The genes are TRBV19 and TRBJ2-3, with 7 nucleotides matching TRBD1. This CDR3 region has 15 residues. V gave up 3 bases and J gave up 1 base; unmatched junction bases: 4. Germline V gene lookup returns CDR1 LNHDA and CDR2 SQIVND (reference sequence). CDR3: CASSIWTGGTDTQYF. The DNA for the CDR3 is TGTGCCAGTAGTATTTGGACAGGAGGCACAGATACGCAGTATTTT.

This sequence joins TRBV28 and TRBJ1-6; D unresolved. Trimming removed 1 base from V and 7 bases from J, with 14 bases in between. Germline CDR1 MDHEN, CDR2 SYDVKM. This CDR3 comprises 16 residues. The CDR3 protein is CASSLLAQSPNSPLHF. CDR3 in DNA: TGTGCCAGCAGTTTATTAGCTCAAAGCCCCAATTCACCCCTCCACTTT. The whole variable domain, filled in from reference TRBV28 and TRBJ1-6, reads DVKVTQSSRYLVKRTGEKVFLECVQDMDHENMFWYRQDPGLGLRLIYFSYDVKMKEKGDIPEGYSVSREKKERFSLILESASTNQTSMYLCASSLLAQSPNSPLHFGNGTRLTVT.

J is TRBJ2-1 and V is TRBV27; possibly TRBD2 for D (6 bases). From germline, CDR1 is MNHEY and CDR2 SMNVEV (reference sequence). Between the trimmed V and J ends, which lost 6 bases and 5 bases, there was a span of 17 bases. This CDR3 contains 15 residues. CDR3 sequence reads: CASSPPGSRDNEQFF. In DNA form, the CDR3 reads TGTGCCAGCAGCCCGCCCGGGAGTCGGGACAATGAGCAGTTCTTC.

The chain combines TRBV11-3 with TRBJ1-1, with 12 bases fitting TRBD1. The junction had 8 bases not matched to a gene; V was cut back by 4 bases and J by 5 bases. The CDR3 length is 16 residues. Germline loops: CDR1 SGHNT, CDR2 YENEEA. CDR3 sequence (DNA): TGTGCCAGCAGCTCCCGGGACAGGGGGCGCGGTACTGAAGCTTTCTTT. Protein product: CASSSRDRGRGTEAFF.

The V and J genes are TRBV12-3 or TRBV12-4 and TRBJ1-1; D gene unclear. The CDR3 length is 13 residues. Trimming left V 5 bases short and J 4 bases short, with 11 bases between. In nucleotides, the CDR3 is TGTGCCAGCAGTCCCCGAGAGGGCACTGAAGCTTTCTTT. Amino acids: CASSPREGTEAFF.

This clone was detected a few times. The V gene is TRBV2, the J gene TRBJ2-1, with TRBD2 matching over 7 bases. The length of the CDR3 is 15 residues. The V and J ends lost 4 bases and 5 bases, in that order; junction bases with no gene match: 8. Germline CDR1 and CDR2: SNHLY and FYNNEI. The CDR3 DNA is TGTGCCAGCAGTGCGAGGGAGCTAGCGGACAATGAGCAGTTCTTC. This gives the protein CASSARELADNEQFF. The full variable domain, rest sourced from reference TRBV2 and TRBJ2-1, is EPEVTQTPSHQVTQMGQEVILRCVPISNHLYFYWYRQILGQKVEFLVSFYNNEISEKSEIFDDQFSVERPDGSNFTLKIRSTKLEDSAMYFCASSARELADNEQFFGPGTRLTVL.

The V and J genes are TRBV25-1 and TRBJ1-1, with 9 bases aligning to TRBD1. The CDR3 runs 17 residues. Germline trimming cut 7 bases from V and 5 bases from J; bases unmatched to any gene: 17. Per germline, CDR1 MGHDK and CDR2 SYGVNS. The CDR3 nucleotides are TGTGCCAGCATCCCACGCGGACCACAGGGGGCCAGGACTGAAGCTTTCTTT. It encodes CASIPRGPQGARTEAFF.

The sample holds one count of this clone. The chain combines TRBV6-2 or TRBV6-3 with TRBJ2-7, with unresolved D. Germline V gene sequence: CDR1 MNHEY, CDR2 SVGEGT. This CDR3 has 12 residues. V lost 5 bases and J 4 bases, leaving 9 bases between the germline ends. The CDR3 DNA reads as TGTGCCAGCAGTCAGACACAATACGAGCAGTACTTC. Amino acids: CASSQTQYEQYF.

The chain is built from TRBV9 and TRBJ2-5, with 9 positions matching TRBD1. Germline loops: CDR1 SGDLS, CDR2 YYNGEE. The CDR3 loop spans 17 amino acids. With 3 bases clipped from V and 5 bases from J, the junction kept 14 bases outside the gene matches. The CDR3: CASSATSGQGFFETQYF. The CDR3 nucleotides read TGTGCCAGCAGCGCGACCTCAGGACAGGGGTTTTTTGAGACCCAGTACTTC. Complete variable domain (other parts from reference TRBV9 and TRBJ2-5): DSGVTQTPKHLITATGQRVTLRCSPRSGDLSVYWYQQSLDQGLQFLIQYYNGEERAKGNILERFSAQQFPDLHSELNLSSLELGDSALYFCASSATSGQGFFETQYFGPGTRLLVL.

V usage is TRBV6-5 and J usage is TRBJ1-5, with TRBD1 identical over 7 bases. V lost 4 bases and J lost 0; bases outside the gene matches: 3. The CDR3 sequence is 15 residues long. Germline CDR1 MNHEY, CDR2 SVGAGI. The CDR3 loop reads CASSLTGSSNQPQHF. In DNA form, the CDR3 reads TGTGCCAGCAGTTTGACAGGGAGTAGCAATCAGCCCCAGCATTTT.

The chain combines TRBV13 with TRBJ2-3; TRBD2 is a possible D gene (6 bases). Germline assignment: CDR1 PRHDT and CDR2 FYEKMQ (reference sequence). Trimming left V 0 bases short and J 6 bases short, with 13 bases between. CDR3 size: 15 residues. The CDR3 sequence is CASSLGRLGRDTQYF. CDR3 in DNA: TGTGCCAGCAGCTTAGGCCGCCTGGGGAGGGATACGCAGTATTTT.

The V call is TRBV11-2, the J call TRBJ1-5; the match to TRBD1 covers 7 bases. V shed 1 base, J shed 2 bases, and the junction held 5 bases outside the gene matches. Germline assignment: CDR1 SGHAT and CDR2 FQNNGV. The CDR3 runs 16 residues. The CDR3 region is CASSLVRDSCNQPQHF. CDR3 coding DNA: TGTGCCAGCAGCTTAGTAAGGGACAGTTGCAATCAGCCCCAGCATTTT.

This sequence joins TRBV3-1 (or the pseudogene TRBV3-2) and TRBJ1-1; TRBD1 is a possible D gene (5 bases). Trimming cost V 3 bases and J 1 base, with 12 bases left between them. Germline assignment: CDR1 LGHDT and CDR2 YNNKEL (reference sequence). This CDR3 region has 15 residues. CDR3 sequence (DNA): TGTGCCAGCAGCCACTCCGGGGGGAGGAACACTGAAGCTTTCTTT. Its protein is CASSHSGGRNTEAFF.

This clone was found once. The gene calls are TRBV14 and TRBJ2-7, with 11 bases matching TRBD1. V was pared by 2 bases and J by 6 bases, with 9 bases of the junction left unmatched. From germline, CDR1 is SGHDN and CDR2 FVKESK. The CDR3 is 16 amino acids. The CDR3 DNA follows: TGTGCCAGCAGCCAAACGACCGGGACAGGGGGTCTCGAGCAGTACTTC. Translation gives CASSQTTGTGGLEQYF.

The chain uses TRBV10-1 and TRBJ2-1; 13 bases are shared with TRBD2. Germline V CDR1 and CDR2: WNHNN, SYGVQD (reference sequence). This CDR3 comprises 19 residues. The trim removed 1 base at V and 7 bases at J, leaving 13 bases unmatched. The CDR3 nucleotides are TGCGCCAGCAGTGAGTTAAAACTAGCGGGAGGGACTGCTATAAATGAGCAGTTCTTC. Encoded protein: CASSELKLAGGTAINEQFF.

This rearrangement joins TRBV11-3 to TRBJ2-7; D uncertain. Germline V gives CDR1 SGHNT, CDR2 YENEEA. V shed 4 bases and J shed 3 bases, with 19 bases lying between them. CDR3 length equals 16 residues. CDR3 DNA sequence: TGTGCCAGCAGCTCTACTATTCTTCGGCCAAGCTACGAGCAGTACTTC. Translating it yields CASSSTILRPSYEQYF.

V is TRBV13 and J is TRBJ2-3; the match to TRBD2 covers 13 bases. The J segment lost 4 bases and the V segment lost 5 bases, leaving 9 bases of the junction unmatched. CDR3 length equals 17 residues. Germline CDR1 PRHDT, CDR2 FYEKMQ (reference sequence). CDR3 coding DNA: TGTGCCAGCAGCGAACCTACTAGCGGGAGGGCCGCAGATACGCAGTATTTT. Its translation: CASSEPTSGRAADTQYF. The full variable domain, its missing parts supplied by reference TRBV13 and TRBJ2-3, is AAGVIQSPRHLIKEKRETATLKCYPIPRHDTVYWYQQGPGQDPQFLISFYEKMQSDKGSIPDRFSAQQFSDYHSELNMSSLELGDSALYFCASSEPTSGRAADTQYFGPGTRLTVL.

CDR3 region: CASSLRLAGGPNTGELFF. CDR3 in DNA: TGTGCCAGCAGCTTACGGCTAGCGGGGGGGCCGAACACCGGGGAGCTGTTTTTT. V gene TRBV7-8 combines with J gene TRBJ2-2; 12 bases align to TRBD2. Germline V gene lookup returns CDR1 SGHVS and CDR2 FQNEAQ. J gave up 0 bases and V 2 bases, and 4 bases lay outside the gene matches. The CDR3 runs to 18 residues.

J is TRBJ2-7 and V is TRBV19; the D gene is possibly TRBD2 (6 bases). The CDR3 covers 14 residues. Germline-derived CDR1 and CDR2 are LNHDA and SQIVND (reference sequence). The V end was cut by 5 bases, the J end by 3 bases, with 14 bases between. The CDR3 region is CASSSGTGGYEQYF. DNA for the CDR3: TGTGCCAGTAGTTCCGGGACCGGGGGCTACGAGCAGTACTTC.

This chain connects TRBV3-1 (or the pseudogene TRBV3-2) to TRBJ2-1, with D possibly matching TRBD2 (6 bases). This CDR3 comprises 15 residues. The germline gives CDR1 LGHDT, CDR2 YNNKEL (reference sequence). V lost 4 bases to trimming and J lost 0 bases, with 10 bases between them. The CDR3, as DNA: TGTGCCAGCAGCCTCGCGGGATACTCCTACAATGAGCAGTTCTTC. Protein: CASSLAGYSYNEQFF.

The chain couples TRBV5-4 to TRBJ1-4; D remains ambiguous. Germline values: CDR1 SGHNT, CDR2 YYREEE (reference sequence). This CDR3 region has 15 residues. Trimming shortened V by 0 bases and J by 4 bases, and 10 bases separated the two germline ends. CDR3 DNA sequence: TGTGCCAGCAGCTTGGGATCCGGGTATAATGAAAAACTGTTTTTT. It is translated as CASSLGSGYNEKLFF.

The chain combines TRBV7-3 with TRBJ2-2, with 15 bases that match TRBD2. V lost 5 bases and J lost 6; bases outside the gene matches: 4. Germline values: CDR1 SGHTA, CDR2 FQGTGA. The CDR3 extends over 16 amino acids. CDR3 residues: CASSVGTSGRSGELFF. The DNA for the CDR3 is TGTGCCAGCAGCGTAGGGACTAGCGGGAGGTCCGGGGAGCTGTTTTTT.

The rearrangement links TRBV27 to TRBJ2-3; tentative D call: TRBD1 (5 bases). The CDR3 extends over 14 amino acids. The V end lost 3 bases, the J end lost 2 bases, and 9 bases lay between the germline ends. CDR1 is MNHEY and CDR2 is SMNVEV in the germline V gene (reference sequence). In nucleotides, the CDR3 is TGTGCCAGCAGTTTTTTAGGGGACACAGATACGCAGTATTTT. This translates into CASSFLGDTDTQYF.

Only a few counts were recorded for this clone. The chain uses TRBV2 and TRBJ1-1; possible D gene TRBD1, 5 bases. The CDR3 length is 13 residues. CDR1 SNHLY and CDR2 FYNNEI come from the germline V gene. Trimming removed 4 bases at V and 4 bases at J, with 10 bases between. Here the CDR3 DNA reads TGTGCCAGCAGTGTACAGGTGGGCACTGAAGCTTTCTTT. This translates into CASSVQVGTEAFF.

The chain has TRBV4-3 and TRBJ2-5; 8 positions agree with TRBD2. The CDR3 extends over 18 amino acids. In germline, CDR1 is LGHNA, CDR2 YSLEER. With 0 bases clipped from V and 4 bases from J, the junction kept 13 bases outside the gene matches. The CDR3: CASSQESPPGGALETQYF. DNA of the CDR3: TGCGCCAGCAGCCAAGAGTCTCCACCCGGGGGGGCTCTAGAGACCCAGTACTTC.

The chain uses TRBV28 and TRBJ1-5, with D perhaps matching TRBD1 (5 bases). Germline CDR1 reads MDHEN; CDR2 reads SYDVKM. V shed 6 bases and J shed 2 bases, with 14 bases lying between them. This CDR3 has 15 residues. CDR3 coding DNA: TGTGCCAGCAGACGCCCAGGGTTGGGCAATCAGCCCCAGCATTTT. It is translated as CASRRPGLGNQPQHF. The full variable domain, in which reference TRBV28 and TRBJ1-5 provide the parts outside the CDR3, is DVKVTQSSRYLVKRTGEKVFLECVQDMDHENMFWYRQDPGLGLRLIYFSYDVKMKEKGDIPEGYSVSREKKERFSLILESASTNQTSMYLCASRRPGLGNQPQHFGDGTRLSIL.